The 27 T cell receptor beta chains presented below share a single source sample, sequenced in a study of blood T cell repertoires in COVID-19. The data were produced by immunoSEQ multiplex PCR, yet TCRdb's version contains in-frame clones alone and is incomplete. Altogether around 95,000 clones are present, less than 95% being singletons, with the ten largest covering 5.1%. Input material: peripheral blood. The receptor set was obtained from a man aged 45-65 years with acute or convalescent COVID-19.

CDR3 amino acids: CASSNGISELTGELFF. In DNA, the CDR3 is TGTGCCAGCAGCAACGGGATTTCCGAACTCACCGGGGAGCTGTTTTTT. This chain uses TRBV21-1 with TRBJ2-2; the table names TRBD2, a call not compared with the DNA. TRBV21-1 is termed a pseudogene. The CDR3 is 16 residues long.

The chain's CDR3 is CASSPSSGDYGYTF. DNA of the CDR3: TGTGCCAGCTCCCCCTCGTCAGGGGACTATGGCTACACCTTC. The V gene is TRBV18, the J gene TRBJ1-2, with D perhaps TRBD1 (6 bases). V was clipped by 6 bases and J by 3 bases, with 14 bases between them. Germline CDR1 and CDR2: KGHSH and LQKENI. CDR3 length: 14 amino acids.

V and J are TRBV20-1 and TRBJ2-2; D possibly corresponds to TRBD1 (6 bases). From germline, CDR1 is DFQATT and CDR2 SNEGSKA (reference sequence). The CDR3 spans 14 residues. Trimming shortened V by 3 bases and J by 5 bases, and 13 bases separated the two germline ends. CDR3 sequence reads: CSASWGRGTGELFF. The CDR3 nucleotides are TGCAGTGCTAGTTGGGGCAGGGGTACCGGGGAGCTGTTTTTT.

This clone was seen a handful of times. CDR3 sequence (DNA): TGTGCCAGCAATCTCGAGTCGGGGGTTAGGACTGAAGCTTTCTTT. It encodes CASNLESGVRTEAFF. V is TRBV28 and J is TRBJ1-1; possible D gene TRBD1, 5 bases. Germline assignment: CDR1 MDHEN and CDR2 SYDVKM. The CDR3 loop spans 15 amino acids. The germline V and J ends were trimmed by 7 bases and 5 bases, with 20 bases remaining between them. Full variable domain (missing parts from reference TRBV28 and TRBJ1-1): DVKVTQSSRYLVKRTGEKVFLECVQDMDHENMFWYRQDPGLGLRLIYFSYDVKMKEKGDIPEGYSVSREKKERFSLILESASTNQTSMYLCASNLESGVRTEAFFGQGTRLTVV.

The CDR3 loop is CATSDPSSYEQYF. For the CDR3, the DNA is TGTGCCACCAGTGACCCGAGTTCCTACGAGCAGTACTTC. The rearrangement uses TRBV24-1 and TRBJ2-7; no firm D call. CDR3 length: 13 residues. V lost 4 bases and J 1 base, leaving 7 bases between the germline ends. Germline assignment: CDR1 KGHDR and CDR2 SFDVKD.

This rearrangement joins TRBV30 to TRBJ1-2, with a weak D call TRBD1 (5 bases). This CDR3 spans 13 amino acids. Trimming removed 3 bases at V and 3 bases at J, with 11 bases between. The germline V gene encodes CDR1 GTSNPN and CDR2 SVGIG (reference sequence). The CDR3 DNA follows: TGTGCCTGGAGCGGAGACAGAGACTATGGCTACACCTTC. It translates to CAWSGDRDYGYTF.

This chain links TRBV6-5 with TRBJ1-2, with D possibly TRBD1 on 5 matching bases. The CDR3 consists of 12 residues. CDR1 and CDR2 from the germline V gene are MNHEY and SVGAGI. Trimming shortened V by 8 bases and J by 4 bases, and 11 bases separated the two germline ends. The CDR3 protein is CASYAGGYGYTF. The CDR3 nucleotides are TGTGCCAGCTACGCCGGGGGCTATGGCTACACCTTC.

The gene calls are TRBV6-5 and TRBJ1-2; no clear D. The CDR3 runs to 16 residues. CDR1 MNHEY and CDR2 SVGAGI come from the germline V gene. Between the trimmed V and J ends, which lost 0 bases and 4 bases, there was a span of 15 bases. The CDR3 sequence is CASSYSIGVPVYGYTF. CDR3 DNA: TGTGCCAGCAGTTACTCTATCGGGGTCCCGGTCTATGGCTACACCTTC.

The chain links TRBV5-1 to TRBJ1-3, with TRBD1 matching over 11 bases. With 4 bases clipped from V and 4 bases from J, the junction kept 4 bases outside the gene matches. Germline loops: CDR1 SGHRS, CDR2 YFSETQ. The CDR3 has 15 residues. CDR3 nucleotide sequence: TGCGCCAGCAGCCCAGGGACAGGGGGAGGAAACACCATATATTTT. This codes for CASSPGTGGGNTIYF.

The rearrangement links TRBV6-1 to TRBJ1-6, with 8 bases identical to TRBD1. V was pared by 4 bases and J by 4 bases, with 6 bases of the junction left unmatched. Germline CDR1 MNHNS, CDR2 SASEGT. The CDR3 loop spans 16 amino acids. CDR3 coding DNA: TGTGCCAGCAGTGGGGGACAGGCTATTTATAATTCACCCCTCCACTTT. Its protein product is CASSGGQAIYNSPLHF.

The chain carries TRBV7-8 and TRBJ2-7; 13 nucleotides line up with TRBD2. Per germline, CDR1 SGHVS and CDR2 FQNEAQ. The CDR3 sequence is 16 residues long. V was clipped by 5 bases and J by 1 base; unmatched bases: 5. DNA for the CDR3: TGTGCCAGCAGCGGGACTAGCGGGACAGGTTCCTACGAGCAGTACTTC. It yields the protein CASSGTSGTGSYEQYF.

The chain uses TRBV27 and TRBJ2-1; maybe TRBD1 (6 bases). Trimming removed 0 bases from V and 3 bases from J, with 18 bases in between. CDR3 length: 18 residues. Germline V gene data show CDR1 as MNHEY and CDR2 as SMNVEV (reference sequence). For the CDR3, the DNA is TGTGCCAGCAGTTTATCCACAGGGCAAGGATCCTTCTACAATGAGCAGTTCTTC. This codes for CASSLSTGQGSFYNEQFF.

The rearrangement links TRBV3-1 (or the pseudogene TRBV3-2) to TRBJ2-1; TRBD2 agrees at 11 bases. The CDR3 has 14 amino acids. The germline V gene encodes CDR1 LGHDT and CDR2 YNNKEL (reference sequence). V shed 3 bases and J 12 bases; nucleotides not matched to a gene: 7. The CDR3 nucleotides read TGTGCCAGCAGCCAGACTGCAACTAGCGGGAGGCAGTTCTTC. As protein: CASSQTATSGRQFF.

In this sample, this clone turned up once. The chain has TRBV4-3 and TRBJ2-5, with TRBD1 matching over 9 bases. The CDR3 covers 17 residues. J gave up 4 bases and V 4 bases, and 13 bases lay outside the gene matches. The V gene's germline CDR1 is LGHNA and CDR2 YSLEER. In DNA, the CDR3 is TGCGCCAGCAGCCTAAATTACCCGACAGGGGGGGGAGAGACCCAGTACTTC. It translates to CASSLNYPTGGGETQYF.

CDR3 bases: TGTGCCTGGAGTAAAGGGGGGGGGATCTCCTACGAGCAGTACTTC. Protein: CAWSKGGGISYEQYF. V and J are TRBV30 and TRBJ2-7; D is perhaps TRBD2 (7 bases). The CDR3 length is 15 residues. Germline CDR1 reads GTSNPN; CDR2 reads SVGIG (reference sequence). Trimming took 2 bases from V and 0 from J, leaving 14 bases between them.

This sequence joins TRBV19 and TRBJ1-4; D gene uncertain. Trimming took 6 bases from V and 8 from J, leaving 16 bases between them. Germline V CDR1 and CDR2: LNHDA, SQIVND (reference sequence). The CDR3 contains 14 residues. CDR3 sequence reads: CASSPGGGREKLFF. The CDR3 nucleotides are TGTGCCAGTAGCCCGGGAGGTGGTAGAGAAAAACTGTTTTTT.

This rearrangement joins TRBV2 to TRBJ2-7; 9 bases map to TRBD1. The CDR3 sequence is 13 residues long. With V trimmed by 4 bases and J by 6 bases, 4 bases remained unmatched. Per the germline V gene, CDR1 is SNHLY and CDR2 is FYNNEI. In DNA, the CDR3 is TGTGCCAGCAGTGTTAGGGACAGGGCCGAGCAGTACTTC. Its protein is CASSVRDRAEQYF.

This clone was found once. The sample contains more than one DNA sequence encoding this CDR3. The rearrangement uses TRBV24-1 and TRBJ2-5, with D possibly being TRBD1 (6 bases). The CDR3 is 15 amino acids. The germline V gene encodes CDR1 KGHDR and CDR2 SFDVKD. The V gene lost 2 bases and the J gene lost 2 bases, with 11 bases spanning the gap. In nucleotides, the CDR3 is TGTGCCACCAGTGATTCCAGGACAGTACAAGAGACCCAGTACTTC. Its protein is CATSDSRTVQETQYF.

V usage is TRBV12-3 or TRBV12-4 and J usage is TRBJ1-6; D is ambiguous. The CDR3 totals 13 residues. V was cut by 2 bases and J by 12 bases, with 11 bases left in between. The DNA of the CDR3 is TGTGCCAGCAGTTTACCGAAGCCGGGACCCCTCCACTTT. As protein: CASSLPKPGPLHF.

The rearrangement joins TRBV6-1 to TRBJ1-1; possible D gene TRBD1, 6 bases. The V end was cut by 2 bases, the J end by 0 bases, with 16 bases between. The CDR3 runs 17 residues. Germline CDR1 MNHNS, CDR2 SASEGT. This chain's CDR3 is CASSEFRGSLMNTEAFF. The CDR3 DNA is TGTGCCAGCAGTGAATTCAGGGGTTCTCTTATGAACACTGAAGCTTTCTTT.

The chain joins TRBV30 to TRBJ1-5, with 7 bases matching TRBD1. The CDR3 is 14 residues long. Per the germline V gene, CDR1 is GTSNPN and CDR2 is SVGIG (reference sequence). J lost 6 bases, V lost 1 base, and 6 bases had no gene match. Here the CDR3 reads CAWSDRGQGQPQHF. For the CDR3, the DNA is TGTGCCTGGAGTGATAGGGGGCAAGGTCAGCCCCAGCATTTT.

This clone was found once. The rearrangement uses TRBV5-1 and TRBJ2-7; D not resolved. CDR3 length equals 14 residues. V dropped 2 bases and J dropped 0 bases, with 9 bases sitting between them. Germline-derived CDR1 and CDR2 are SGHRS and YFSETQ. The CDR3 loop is CASSFLASSYEQYF. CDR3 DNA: TGCGCCAGCAGCTTCCTTGCCAGCTCCTACGAGCAGTACTTC.

Written as DNA, the CDR3 is TGTGCCAGCAGTGAAGCGAGGGGCAGGGGGCACCAGCCCCAGCATTTT. Amino acids: CASSEARGRGHQPQHF. This sequence joins TRBV2 and TRBJ1-5; 8 bases line up with TRBD1. V gave up 0 bases and J gave up 7 bases; unmatched junction bases: 8. Germline values: CDR1 SNHLY, CDR2 FYNNEI. The CDR3 is 16 residues long.

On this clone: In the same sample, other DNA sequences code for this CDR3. The CDR3 here is CASSPSGDTQYF. For the CDR3, the DNA is TGTGCCAGCTCACCAAGCGGGGATACGCAGTATTTT. The rearrangement links TRBV18 to TRBJ2-3; a weak D match, TRBD2 (6 bases). Germline values: CDR1 KGHSH, CDR2 LQKENI. The V gene lost 2 bases and the J gene lost 6 bases, with 6 bases spanning the gap. This CDR3 has 12 residues. Variable domain in full (rest from reference TRBV18 and TRBJ2-3): NAGVMQNPRHLVRRRGQEARLRCSPMKGHSHVYWYRQLPEEGLKFMVYLQKENIIDESGMPKERFSAEFPKEGPSILRIQQVVRGDSAAYFCASSPSGDTQYFGPGTRLTVL.

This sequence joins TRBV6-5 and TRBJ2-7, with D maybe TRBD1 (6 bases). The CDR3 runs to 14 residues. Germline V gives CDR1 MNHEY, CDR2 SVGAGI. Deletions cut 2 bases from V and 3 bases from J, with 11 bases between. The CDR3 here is CASSYRTGNYEQYF. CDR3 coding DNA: TGTGCCAGCAGTTACCGTACAGGGAACTACGAGCAGTACTTC.

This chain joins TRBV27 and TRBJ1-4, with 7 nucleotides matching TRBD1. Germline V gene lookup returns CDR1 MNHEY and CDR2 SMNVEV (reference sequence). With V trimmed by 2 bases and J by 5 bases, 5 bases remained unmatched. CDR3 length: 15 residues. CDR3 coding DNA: TGTGCCAGCAGTTTAACGACAGGGCCGAATGAAAAACTGTTTTTT. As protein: CASSLTTGPNEKLFF.

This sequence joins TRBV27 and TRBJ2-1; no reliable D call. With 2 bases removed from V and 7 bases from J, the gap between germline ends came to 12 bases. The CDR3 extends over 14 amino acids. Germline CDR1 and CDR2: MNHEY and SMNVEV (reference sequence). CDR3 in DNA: TGTGCCAGCAGTTTAGTTCCTCGGTGGAATGAGCAGTTCTTC. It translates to CASSLVPRWNEQFF.